Presented here are 10 T cell receptor beta chains from one specimen sequenced in a study of cytomegalovirus exposure and HLA in healthy donors (dated by TCRdb to 2016 to 2017). Libraries were constructed by the immunoSEQ multiplex PCR assay. A mixture of 60 forward primers for TCR Vbeta segments and 13 reverse primers for TCR Jbeta segments was used in the multiplex PCR. The immuneACCESS repertoire file appears here via TCRdb, limited to in-frame rearrangements. These files lack a portion of the clones; in checked studies, under half of the deficit traces to unresolved V genes, and the cause of the others is not known. The sample profile shows more than 200,000 clones; around 85% of them were found once. Roughly 0.22% of the sample rests with the top ten. Sequencing used PBMCs. These receptors all stem from a girl aged 2-9 years in good health and CMV-seronegative.

The J gene is TRBJ1-2, the V gene TRBV25-1; tentative D call: TRBD1 (6 bases). The CDR3 runs to 14 residues. Trimming took off 5 bases at V and 8 bases at J, with 18 bases between the two ends. Germline loops: CDR1 MGHDK, CDR2 SYGVNS. CDR3 bases: TGTGCCAGCAGTTACCTTAACAGGGATGCGGGCTACACCTTC. As protein: CASSYLNRDAGYTF.

This clone was found once. J is TRBJ2-5 and V is TRBV7-9; the match to TRBD2 covers 9 bases. Trimming at V came to 5 bases and at J to 5 bases, leaving 12 bases not matched to a gene. The CDR3 is made up of 16 amino acids. Germline CDR1 is SEHNR and CDR2 is FQNEAQ (reference sequence). CDR3 protein: CASSPLVSGGLETQYF. CDR3 bases: TGTGCCAGCAGCCCCCTTGTTAGCGGGGGTCTCGAGACCCAGTACTTC.

This chain uses TRBV10-1 with TRBJ1-1; D remains unclear. V lost 3 bases to trimming and J lost 2 bases, with 4 bases between them. This CDR3 has 12 amino acids. The germline V gene encodes CDR1 WNHNN and CDR2 SYGVQD (reference sequence). CDR3 in DNA: TGCGCCAGCAGTGATCCAAACACTGAAGCTTTCTTT. Translating it yields CASSDPNTEAFF.

The V gene is TRBV11-2, the J gene TRBJ1-2; unclear D gene. Germline V CDR1 and CDR2: SGHAT, FQNNGV. This CDR3 spans 14 amino acids. V lost 0 bases to trimming and J lost 4 bases, with 9 bases between them. The CDR3 DNA sequence: TGTGCCAGCAGCTTAGACCGAGGTTCCTATGGCTACACCTTC. This sequence encodes CASSLDRGSYGYTF.

In its sample, this clone was seen a few times. This rearrangement joins TRBV4-2 to TRBJ1-5, with 7 bases aligning to TRBD1. CDR3 size: 16 residues. J gave up 0 bases and V 2 bases, and 4 bases lay outside the gene matches. Germline V lookup: CDR1 LGHNA, CDR2 YNFKEQ. The CDR3, as DNA: TGTGCCAGCAGCCAAATACAGGGGAATAGCAATCAGCCCCAGCATTTT. It specifies CASSQIQGNSNQPQHF.

This chain links TRBV9 with TRBJ2-3; TRBD2 is a possible D gene (6 bases). The CDR3 has 16 residues. Per the germline V gene, CDR1 is SGDLS and CDR2 is YYNGEE. The ends were cut back, 0 bases at V and 2 bases at J, with 13 bases in the middle. DNA for the CDR3: TGTGCCAGCAGCGTAGGGGTAGCGGACTTCACAGATACGCAGTATTTT. Amino acids: CASSVGVADFTDTQYF.

This chain connects TRBV10-3 to TRBJ1-1; no definite D call. Germline lookup yields CDR1 ENHRY and CDR2 SYGVKD. V dropped 2 bases and J dropped 3 bases, with 16 bases sitting between them. The CDR3 has 16 amino acids. CDR3 in DNA: TGTGCCATCAGTGAGGGGAGGGAATGGTCGGACACTGAAGCTTTCTTT. Its protein is CAISEGREWSDTEAFF.

V gene TRBV4-1 combines with J gene TRBJ2-3, with 7 bases aligning to TRBD1. The CDR3 has 17 residues. After removal of 2 bases from V and 0 bases from J, the junction contained 8 bases not matched to a gene. The V gene's germline CDR1 is MGHRA and CDR2 YSYEKL. The CDR3 coding sequence is TGCGCCAGCAGCCAAACCTACCGGGACAGAAGCACAGATACGCAGTATTTT. This encodes CASSQTYRDRSTDTQYF.

V usage is TRBV9 and J usage is TRBJ2-1; the D is unclear. Deletions cut 1 base from V and 0 bases from J, with 5 bases between. CDR1 and CDR2 (germline): SGDLS, YYNGEE. The CDR3 length is 14 residues. The CDR3 sequence is CASSVLSSYNEQFF. CDR3 nucleotide sequence: TGTGCCAGCAGCGTACTTAGCTCCTACAATGAGCAGTTCTTC.

This chain uses TRBV19 with TRBJ2-7; 8 bases map to TRBD1. The CDR3 runs to 13 residues. The germline V gene encodes CDR1 LNHDA and CDR2 SQIVND (reference sequence). Trimming removed 5 bases from V and 3 bases from J; junction bases left unmatched: 3. CDR3: CASSGTGVYEQYF. The DNA of the CDR3 is TGTGCCAGTAGTGGGACAGGAGTCTACGAGCAGTACTTC.